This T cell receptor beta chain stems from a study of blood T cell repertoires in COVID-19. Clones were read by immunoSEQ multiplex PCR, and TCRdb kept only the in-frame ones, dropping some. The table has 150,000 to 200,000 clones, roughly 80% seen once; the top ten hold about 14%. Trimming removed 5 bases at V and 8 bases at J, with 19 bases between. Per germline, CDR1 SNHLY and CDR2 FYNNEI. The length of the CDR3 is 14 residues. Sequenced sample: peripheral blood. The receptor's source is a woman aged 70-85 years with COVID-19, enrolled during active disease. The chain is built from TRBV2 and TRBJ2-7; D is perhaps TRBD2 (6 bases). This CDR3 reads CASSSRRDLGQQYF. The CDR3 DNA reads TGTGCCAGCAGTTCCCGCCGGGACTTAGGACAGCAGTACTTC. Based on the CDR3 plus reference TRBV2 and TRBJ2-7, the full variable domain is EPEVTQTPSHQVTQMGQEVILRCVPISNHLYFYWYRQILGQKVEFLVSFYNNEISEKSEIFDDQFSVERPDGSNFTLKIRSTKLEDSAMYFCASSSRRDLGQQYFGPGTRLTVT.